What follows is one T cell receptor beta chain and its context. What antigen it recognizes has not been identified. Per-nucleotide qualities are absent, and no much larger clonotype sits a single base away. Participants in the prospective study were enrolled through a virtual design, were aged 18 to 89 years, and lived in roughly 25 United States geographic areas. Cohort assignment in the prospective study relied on participant-reported clinical history from a screening survey and a study questionnaire. ImmuneRACE Cohort 3 recovered participants were defined by two consecutive negative NP/OP PCR tests, healthcare professional clearance, or symptom resolution. Mobile phlebotomists in the prospective study collected whole blood, serum and a nasopharyngeal or oropharyngeal swab from every participant. Over an approximately 2-month period, participants in the prospective study had the option of providing additional blood draws and questionnaires. Prospective study blood samples were shipped either frozen or at room temperature before DNA extraction.

The data stem from a study of blood T cell repertoires in COVID-19 (dated by TCRdb to 2018 to 2021). Some background on the complete study: Samples from collaborators originated in the United States, Italy and Spain and spanned both the acute and convalescent phases of COVID-19. Where available, HLA class I and class II types were taken from metadata supplied by the sample provider and were not determined by assay-based typing. The repertoires were released in a freely available public database meant as a resource for research on the immune response to SARS-CoV-2. The prospective study material was composed of cDNA or gDNA derived from T cells, B-cell-depleted T cells, or PBMCs. The samples were drawn from the first 160 participants of the ongoing ImmuneRACE study and from 1,254 subjects provided by 6 global collaborators. Nearly every sample came with metadata listing a de-identified subject ID, COVID-19 status, age in years and sex. Deeply sampled blood TCRbeta repertoires from subjects exposed to, actively infected with, or recovered from COVID-19 were included in the dataset.

Trimming costs V 6 bases and J 6 bases, and their ends lie 12 bases apart. CDR1 is given as KGHSH and CDR2 as LQKENI, both from the germline V gene. From the cysteine through the phenylalanine, the CDR3 covers 13 amino acids. Only the CDR3 region is kept as DNA, spanning 39 bases read in frame from base 1. Paper-wide results and their limitations: How much clinical and demographic metadata was included differed by source and by participant, and the metadata was provided uncurated.

TCRbeta CDR3 regions were amplified from genomic DNA by means of the immunoSEQ Assay, a bias-controlled multiplex PCR. Per the authors' processing: The number of nucleated cells in each sample was estimated from the amplification of reference gene primers within the assay. Sequence reads were collapsed and filtered to measure the absolute abundance of every unique TCRbeta CDR3 rearrangement. Productive Simpson clonality was computed per sample as the square root of Simpson's diversity index over productive rearrangements. The table comes from immuneACCESS by way of TCRdb, which keeps in-frame sequences with V and J called. Part of the clones is missing from these tables; in studies checked, under half for an unresolved V gene and the rest for unknown reasons. V and J calls plus clone size are reproduced from that table; the DNA served to infer D and trimming. This sample is represented by more than 450,000 clones; approximately 90% of them were singletons. Of the sample, about 0.75% is held by the ten largest clones.

The chain was built from TRBV18 and TRBJ1-5, with no confident D gene call. The sequence derives from a woman under 30 who had recovered from COVID-19. Input material: PBMCs or T cells enriched from blood (not recorded which). This receptor has the CDR3 CASSPSVSQPQHF. The nucleotides read TGTGCCAGCTCTCCCTCCGTGAGTCAGCCCCAGCATTTT.